This T cell receptor (beta chain) emerged from a study of shared clonotypes between healthy human individuals. Clones were read by immunoSEQ multiplex PCR, and TCRdb kept only the in-frame ones, dropping some. Counted here are some 500,000 clones, almost 97% occurring once; the ten biggest clones make up approximately 0.062%. This CDR3 spans 15 amino acids. CDR1 is SEHNR and CDR2 is FQNEAQ in the germline V gene (reference sequence). The ends were cut back, 0 bases at V and 2 bases at J, with 11 bases in the middle. The study drew all its donors from Caucasian adults living in Nashville, Tennessee. This receptor was obtained from a woman in her twenties or thirties in good health. Sequencing used naive CD4+ T cells sorted from blood. Subset in this sample: CD45RA+ positively selected. V is TRBV7-9 and J is TRBJ2-7, with TRBD1 as a possible D gene (5 bases). The CDR3 here is CASSLAGAKAYEQYF. CDR3 nucleotides: TGTGCCAGCAGCTTAGCAGGGGCCAAGGCCTACGAGCAGTACTTC. The full variable domain, completed using reference TRBV7-9 and TRBJ2-7, is DTGVSQNPRHKITKRGQNVTFRCDPISEHNRLYWYRQTLGQGPEFLTYFQNEAQLEKSRLLSDRFSAERPKGSFSTLEIQRTEQGDSAMYLCASSLAGAKAYEQYFGPGTRLTVT.